These 15 T cell receptor beta chains share one sample of origin, sequenced in a study of human T cells and chemical hapten exposure. Time point in this sample: patch test 3, about 24 weeks after DPC sensitization. Treatment of the sample: therapeutic diphenylcyclopropenone sensitization with weekly scalp DPC. TCRdb fed the RACE reads into MiXCR, producing one record per CDR3 protein. This sample carries roughly 89,000 distinct CDR3 sequences, under 13% of them seen once, and the ten largest clones take approximately 0.99%. The sample here was whole blood, taken in connection with sensitization to the hapten diphenylcyclopropenone (DPC). These receptors were collected from a woman in her twenties or thirties with alopecia areata. Some clones in this sample may be carry-over from other donors' samples.

The sample holds a few counts of this clonotype. The chain is built from TRBV29-1 and TRBJ1-2; D is ambiguous. The V end lost 8 bases, the J end lost 7 bases, and 8 bases lay between the germline ends. The CDR3 runs to 9 residues. Germline V gene sequence: CDR1 SQVTM, CDR2 ANQGSEA. The CDR3 protein is CSTEFGYTF. CDR3 bases: TGCAGCACGGAGTTTGGCTACACCTTC.

In this sample, this clonotype turned up many times. The chain is built from TRBV5-1 and TRBJ1-1; 9 bases match TRBD1. Unmatched junction bases numbered 9, after V lost 1 base and J lost 5 bases. This CDR3 region has 16 residues. CDR1 is SGHRS and CDR2 is YFSETQ in the germline V gene. In DNA, the CDR3 is TGCGCCAGCAGCTTGTACAGGGGGCAGGTTTGGACTGAAGCTTTCTTT. Encoded protein: CASSLYRGQVWTEAFF.

The table lists this clonotype with many counts. The V and J genes are TRBV7-9 and TRBJ1-1; the match to TRBD1 covers 7 bases. From germline, CDR1 is SEHNR and CDR2 FQNEAQ (reference sequence). This CDR3 contains 15 residues. Trimming took 0 bases from V and 4 from J; bases not matched to a gene: 5. The CDR3 protein is CASSLAEGASTEAFF. CDR3 nucleotides: TGTGCCAGCAGCTTAGCGGAGGGGGCAAGCACTGAAGCTTTCTTT.

This clonotype was seen many times. The rearrangement uses TRBV6-1 and TRBJ2-3, with TRBD1 as a possible D gene (6 bases). Germline V gene lookup returns CDR1 MNHNS and CDR2 SASEGT. The ends were cut back, 7 bases at V and 5 bases at J, with 19 bases in the middle. The CDR3 contains 15 residues. CDR3: CASKFWGQGGDTQYF. CDR3 sequence (DNA): TGTGCCAGCAAATTCTGGGGACAAGGAGGAGATACGCAGTATTTT.

This clonotype was observed many times. The genes are TRBV29-1 and TRBJ1-2; no reliable D call. Germline V gene lookup returns CDR1 SQVTM and CDR2 ANQGSEA. This CDR3 contains 13 residues. V was pared by 1 base and J by 6 bases, with 12 bases between. DNA for the CDR3: TGCAGCGTTGAAGGTTGGGCAAATCATGGCTACACCTTC. It is translated as CSVEGWANHGYTF.

This clonotype was recorded at least ten times. This chain joins TRBV6-2 or TRBV6-3 and TRBJ2-5, with D perhaps matching TRBD1 (5 bases). Germline V gene lookup returns CDR1 MNHEY and CDR2 SVGEGT. This CDR3 is built from 15 residues. Trimming took 0 bases from V and 4 from J, leaving 12 bases between them. This CDR3 is CASSYSSTGSETQYF. CDR3 in DNA: TGTGCCAGCAGTTACTCTTCAACAGGATCAGAGACCCAGTACTTC.

The gene calls are TRBV20-1 and TRBJ2-1; the D gene could be TRBD1 or TRBD2 (6 bases each). CDR1 is DFQATT and CDR2 is SNEGSKA in the germline V gene (reference sequence). The CDR3 loop spans 13 amino acids. Trimming took off 1 base at V and 9 bases at J, with 13 bases between the two ends. The CDR3 spells CSARVTGGTEQFF. As DNA, the CDR3 is TGCAGTGCTAGAGTTACCGGGGGCACTGAGCAGTTCTTC.

At least ten counts were recorded for this clonotype. The chain links TRBV6-2 or TRBV6-3 to TRBJ2-1; no reliable D call. The CDR3 length is 15 residues. V lost 8 bases and J 0 bases, leaving 14 bases between the germline ends. Per germline, CDR1 MNHEY and CDR2 SVGEGT. Here the CDR3 DNA reads TGTGCCAGCCATCGGGCCTCTAGCTCCTACAATGAGCAGTTCTTC. The encoded protein is CASHRASSSYNEQFF.

Many counts were recorded for this clonotype. This chain uses TRBV6-1 with TRBJ1-6; D call uncertain. CDR1 and CDR2 from the germline V gene are MNHNS and SASEGT. The V gene lost 3 bases and the J gene lost 10 bases, with 19 bases spanning the gap. The CDR3 has 16 amino acids. The CDR3 region is CASSDGWAGVGSPLHF. The CDR3 coding sequence is TGTGCCAGCAGTGATGGTTGGGCAGGCGTCGGATCACCCCTCCACTTT.

This clonotype was found many times. V and J are TRBV7-2 and TRBJ2-4; TRBD2 agrees at 12 bases. The CDR3 runs 18 residues. V shed 1 base and J 7 bases; nucleotides not matched to a gene: 11. In germline, CDR1 is SGHTA, CDR2 FQGNSA. The CDR3 DNA reads as TGTGCCAGCAGCTTAGACCAGCTAGCGGGAGGGTGGGGGAACATTCAGTACTTC. Amino acids: CASSLDQLAGGWGNIQYF. The whole variable domain, remainder taken from reference TRBV7-2 and TRBJ2-4, is GAGVSQSPSNKVTEKGKDVELRCDPISGHTALYWYRQSLGQGLEFLIYFQGNSAPDKSGLPSDRFSAERTGGSVSTLTIQRTQQEDSAVYLCASSLDQLAGGWGNIQYFGAGTRLSVL.

This clonotype was detected ten times or more. The CDR3 sequence is CASSFASSGGETQYF. DNA for the CDR3: TGTGCCAGCAGTTTCGCTTCCTCTGGAGGAGAGACCCAGTACTTC. V is TRBV6-5 and J is TRBJ2-5; possible D gene TRBD2, 5 bases. V lost 4 bases and J lost 4, with 16 bases in between. From germline, CDR1 is MNHEY and CDR2 SVGAGI. The CDR3 spans 15 residues.

This clonotype was seen repeatedly, ten times or more. This chain connects TRBV5-1 to TRBJ1-4, with 8 positions matching TRBD1. Germline V CDR1 and CDR2: SGHRS, YFSETQ. V dropped 4 bases and J dropped 7; count of bases not matched to a gene: 9. The CDR3 is 15 residues long. The CDR3 DNA reads as TGCGCCAGCAGCGCAGGGGGCTCCGGCGGTGAAAAACTGTTTTTT. Protein product: CASSAGGSGGEKLFF. Using reference TRBV5-1 and TRBJ1-4 for the parts outside the CDR3, the full variable domain is KAGVTQTPRYLIKTRGQQVTLSCSPISGHRSVSWYQQTPGQGLQFLFEYFSETQRNKGNFPGRFSGRQFSNSRSEMNVSTLELGDSALYLCASSAGGSGGEKLFFGSGTQLSVL.

This clonotype was detected ten times or more. CDR3 amino acids: CSARPGTRNTGELFF. The CDR3 DNA sequence: TGCAGTGCTAGGCCCGGGACCCGCAACACCGGGGAGCTGTTTTTT. The genes are TRBV20-1 and TRBJ2-2, with D perhaps matching TRBD1 or TRBD2 (5 bases each). There are 15 residues in the CDR3. The germline V gene encodes CDR1 DFQATT and CDR2 SNEGSKA (reference sequence). V dropped 3 bases and J dropped 2 bases, with 13 bases sitting between them.

The sample holds many counts of this clonotype. The V and J genes are TRBV6-1 and TRBJ2-1, with D unresolved. This CDR3 is built from 13 residues. V was cut by 5 bases and J by 4 bases, with 9 bases left in between. Germline-derived CDR1 and CDR2 are MNHNS and SASEGT. The CDR3 spells CASSLEAYNEQFF. The DNA of the CDR3 is TGTGCCAGCAGTCTGGAAGCTTACAATGAGCAGTTCTTC.

CDR3 protein: CATSTGHDNEAFF. Here the CDR3 DNA reads TGTGCCACCAGCACAGGACACGACAATGAAGCTTTCTTT. The chain combines TRBV15 with TRBJ1-1; D possibly corresponds to TRBD1 (5 bases). V lost 4 bases, J lost 7 bases, and 13 bases lay in between. This CDR3 region has 13 residues. The germline V gene has CDR1 LNHNV and CDR2 YYDKDF (reference sequence).